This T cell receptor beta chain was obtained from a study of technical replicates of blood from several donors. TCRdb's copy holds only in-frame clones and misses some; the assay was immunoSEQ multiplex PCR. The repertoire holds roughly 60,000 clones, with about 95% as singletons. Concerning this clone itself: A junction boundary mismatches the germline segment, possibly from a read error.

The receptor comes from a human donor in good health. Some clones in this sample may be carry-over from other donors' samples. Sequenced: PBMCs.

Here the CDR3 reads CARSVEREFLADTQYF. The CDR3 region has the DNA TGTGCCCGCAGTGTCGAGCGGGAGTTTCTTGCTGATACGCAGTATTTT. This chain connects TRBV2 to TRBJ2-3; 8 bases match TRBD2. Germline lookup yields CDR1 SNHLY and CDR2 FYNNEI. This CDR3 comprises 16 residues.